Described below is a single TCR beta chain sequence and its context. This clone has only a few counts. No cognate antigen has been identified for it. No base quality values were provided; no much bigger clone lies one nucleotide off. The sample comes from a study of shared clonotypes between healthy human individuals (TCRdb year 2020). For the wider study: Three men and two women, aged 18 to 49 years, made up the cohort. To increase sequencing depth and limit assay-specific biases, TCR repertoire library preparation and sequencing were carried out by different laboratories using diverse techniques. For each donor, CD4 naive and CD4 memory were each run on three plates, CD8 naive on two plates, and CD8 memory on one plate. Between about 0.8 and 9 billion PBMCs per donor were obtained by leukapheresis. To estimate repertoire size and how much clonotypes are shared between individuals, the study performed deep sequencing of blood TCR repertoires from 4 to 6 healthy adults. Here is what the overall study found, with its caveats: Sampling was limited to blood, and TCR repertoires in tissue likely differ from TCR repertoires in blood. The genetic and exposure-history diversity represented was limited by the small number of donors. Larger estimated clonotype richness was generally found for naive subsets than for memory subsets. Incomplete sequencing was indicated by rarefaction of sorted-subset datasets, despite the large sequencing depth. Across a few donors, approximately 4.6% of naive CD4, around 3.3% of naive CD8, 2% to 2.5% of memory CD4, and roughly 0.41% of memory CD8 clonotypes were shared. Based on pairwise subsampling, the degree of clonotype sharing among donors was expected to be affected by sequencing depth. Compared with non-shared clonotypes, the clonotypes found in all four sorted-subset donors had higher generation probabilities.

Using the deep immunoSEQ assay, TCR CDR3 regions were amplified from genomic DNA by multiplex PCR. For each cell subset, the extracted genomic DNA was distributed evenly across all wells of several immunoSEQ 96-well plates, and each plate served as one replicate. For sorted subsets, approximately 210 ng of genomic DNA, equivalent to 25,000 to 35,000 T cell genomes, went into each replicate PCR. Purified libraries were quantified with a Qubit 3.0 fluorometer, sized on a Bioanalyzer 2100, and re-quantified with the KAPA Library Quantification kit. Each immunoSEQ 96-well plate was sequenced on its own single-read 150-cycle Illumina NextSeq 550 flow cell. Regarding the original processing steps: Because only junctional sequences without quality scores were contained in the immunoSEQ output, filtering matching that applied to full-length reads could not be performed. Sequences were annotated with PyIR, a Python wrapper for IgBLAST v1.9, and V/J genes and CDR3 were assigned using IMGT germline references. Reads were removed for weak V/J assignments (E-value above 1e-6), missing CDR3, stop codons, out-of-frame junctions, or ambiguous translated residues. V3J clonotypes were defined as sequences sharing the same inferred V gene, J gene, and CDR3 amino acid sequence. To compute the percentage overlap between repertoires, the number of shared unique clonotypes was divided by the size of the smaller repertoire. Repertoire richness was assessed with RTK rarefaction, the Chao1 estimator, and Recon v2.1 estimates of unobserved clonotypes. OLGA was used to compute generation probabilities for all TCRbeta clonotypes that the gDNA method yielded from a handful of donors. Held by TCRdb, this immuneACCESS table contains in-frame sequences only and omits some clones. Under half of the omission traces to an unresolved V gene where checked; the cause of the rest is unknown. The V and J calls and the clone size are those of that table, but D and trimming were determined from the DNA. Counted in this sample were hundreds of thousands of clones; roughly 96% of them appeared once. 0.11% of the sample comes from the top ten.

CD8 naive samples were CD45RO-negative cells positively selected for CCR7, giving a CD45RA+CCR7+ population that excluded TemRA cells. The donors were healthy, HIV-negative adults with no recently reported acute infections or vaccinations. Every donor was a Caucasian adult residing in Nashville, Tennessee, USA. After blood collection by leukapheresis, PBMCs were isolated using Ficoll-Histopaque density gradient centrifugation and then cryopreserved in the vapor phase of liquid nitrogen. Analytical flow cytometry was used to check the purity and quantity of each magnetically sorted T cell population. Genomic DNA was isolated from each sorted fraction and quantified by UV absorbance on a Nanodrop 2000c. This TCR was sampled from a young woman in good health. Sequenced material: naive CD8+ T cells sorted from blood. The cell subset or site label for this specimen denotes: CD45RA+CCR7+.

CDR3 region: CASSPLGAGELFF. The bases read TGTGCCAGCAGTCCCCTTGGGGCCGGGGAGCTGTTTTTT. The sequence is built from TRBV6-5 and TRBJ2-2; no D gene can be assigned with confidence. The junction carries 10 bases between V and J, which are trimmed by 5 bases and 6 bases respectively. The germline V gene encodes CDR1 MNHEY and CDR2 SVGAGI. Reading from cysteine to phenylalanine, the CDR3 counts 13 amino acids. The kept DNA is CDR3 alone, 39 bases in frame from the first base.